The rows below give T cell receptor beta chains drawn from one sample of a study of CD8 T cells in cerebrospinal fluid in Alzheimer's disease. With the 10x single-cell sequencing reads reprocessed, TCRdb shows one record per CDR3 protein and no DNA. The sample data list some 500 distinct CDR3 sequences. The sequenced material came from cerebrospinal fluid. The origin of the receptors is a human donor with Parkinson's disease. Both conserved end residues are part of each CDR3. Some rows mark clone size as missing; the rest say once, few, many or name a class of expanded clone.

V	J	size	CDR3
TRBV15	TRBJ2-1	large	CATSTRLAGGNEQFF
TRBV7-9	TRBJ1-1	large	CASSFQGGNTEAFF
TRBV6-5	TRBJ2-6	medium-sized	CASSLAYWAGANVLTF
TRBV28	TRBJ1-2	medium-sized	CASSGPETGGNGYTF
TRBV9	TRBJ1-2	.	CASSLDRGYTF
TRBV29-1	TRBJ1-5	large	CSVSRGPRNQPQHF
TRBV28	TRBJ2-7	large	CASSSYRSYEQYF
TRBV7-2	TRBJ2-7	large	CASSLKRFSRFYEQYF
TRBV19	TRBJ2-7	medium-sized	CASSLGDVYEQYF
TRBV5-1	TRBJ2-1	large	CASRRTSGRVAYNEQFF
TRBV6-5	TRBJ1-6	large	CASSSQGMDSPLHF
TRBV6-1	TRBJ2-1	medium-sized	CASKAETSFGEQFF
TRBV27	TRBJ2-5	large	CASSLKLGGTDQETQYF
TRBV7-6	TRBJ2-1	.	CASSLGPNYEQFF
TRBV7-9	TRBJ2-7	large	CASSPALGPADEQYF
TRBV10-3	TRBJ2-3	large	CAISGQGASASTDTQYF
TRBV5-1	TRBJ2-3	large	CASSLARAGEADTQYF
TRBV7-2	TRBJ1-2	large	CASSPYLTGNYGYTF
TRBV20-1	TRBJ1-5	large	CSANGGGNQPQHF
TRBV5-4	TRBJ1-1	medium-sized	CASSSSRGFTEAFF
TRBV28	TRBJ2-7	medium-sized	CASTSGGLSSYEQYF
TRBV20-1	TRBJ1-4	large	CSPLRPSNEKLFF
TRBV19	TRBJ2-7	large	CASRMRDRVTYEQYF
TRBV5-1	TRBJ2-3	large	CASSLWGGGADTQYF
TRBV28	TRBJ2-1	large	CASNDRLAGVNEQFF
TRBV19	TRBJ2-1	large	CASRRTSGSYNEQFF
TRBV4-1	TRBJ1-2	medium-sized	CASSQVSVGIGRTYGYTF
TRBV1	TRBJ1-6	medium-sized	CTSSQEGGQGYSPLHF
TRBV14	TRBJ2-1	large	CASSSLAGDEQFF
TRBV5-1	TRBJ1-1	medium-sized	CASSLQDLTEAFF
TRBV4-3	TRBJ1-1	large	CASSPVGGRKAFF
TRBV7-2	TRBJ1-5	large	CASSLGEGGHQPQHF
TRBV19	TRBJ1-5	medium-sized	CASSIPGQGGNQPQHF